The 2 T cell receptor beta chains below all came from one sample that was sequenced in a study of T cells in Graves' hyperthyroidism and ophthalmopathy. Amplification yielded TCR beta CDR3 regions, with RNA transcripts as the source. The TCR CDR3 was amplified in a first-round RT-PCR using the HTBI primer set. TCRdb called the multiplex PCR reads again in MiXCR, with one record for every CDR3 protein. Seen here are about 380,000 distinct CDR3 sequences, approximately 15% observed once, and the top ten hold about 20%. The specimen sequenced was blood. These TCRs come from a woman aged 30 to 39 with Graves' ophthalmopathy.

This clonotype occurred many times. The chain is built from TRBV28 and TRBJ1-1; D may be TRBD1 (5 bases). Trimming removed 1 base from V and 0 bases from J, with 12 bases in between. Germline V lookup: CDR1 MDHEN, CDR2 SYDVKM. The CDR3 covers 16 residues. The CDR3 bases are TGTGCCAGCAGTTTATTGAAGAGGGACGTGAACACTGAAGCTTTCTTT. Protein product: CASSLLKRDVNTEAFF.

This clonotype occurred many times. V usage is TRBV2 and J usage is TRBJ2-7; the D is unclear. Germline CDR1 is SNHLY and CDR2 is FYNNEI. The CDR3 loop spans 11 amino acids. The ends were cut back, 9 bases at V and 6 bases at J, with 12 bases in the middle. The CDR3 bases are TGTGCCAGGGGCATCCTGTCCGAGCAGTACTTC. Amino acids: CARGILSEQYF.